This T cell receptor beta chain comes out of a study of cytomegalovirus exposure and HLA in healthy donors. General study results and limits: In a later analysis, TCR beta V- and J-gene trimming was associated with a missense DCLRE1C variant. Among TCR beta chains of equal frequency, HLA-associated ones were more clonally expanded in a later analysis.

In regard to this clone: Its antigen remains unidentified.

A multiplex PCR was run with 60 Vbeta primers and 13 Jbeta primers. TCRdb keeps only in-frame clones here, not all; method: immunoSEQ multiplex PCR. The table lists some 110,000 clones. Sequenced sample: PBMCs. This TCR came from a man aged 35-49 years in good health and CMV-seronegative.

CDR3 protein: CASSFGQYDEQYF. The CDR3 nucleotides read TGTGCCAGCAGCTTCGGACAATACGACGAGCAGTACTTC. The chain has TRBV11-3 and TRBJ2-7, with TRBD1 as a possible D gene (5 bases). CDR1 is SGHNT and CDR2 is YENEEA in the germline V gene. The CDR3 is 13 amino acids. The V and J ends lost 3 bases and 5 bases respectively, with 11 bases between them.